Listed below are T cell receptor beta chains from one sample, sequenced in a study of graft-versus-host responses after intestinal transplantation. Profiled with immunoSEQ multiplex PCR; TCRdb holds only in-frame clones, not every one. Here the sample spans around 71,000 clones, around 95% being singletons. Their specific antigens are unknown. The starting material was unstimulated CD8+ T cells sorted from spleen or lymph node cells, obtained before intestinal transplant. The receptor source for this set is a human donor who received an intestinal transplant. The CDR3 runs from the conserved cysteine through the conserved F or W. D genes are given only for firm matches.

TRBV11-2	.	TRBJ2-7	CASSLGVRGEQYF
TRBV29-1	.	TRBJ2-1	CSVVQELYNEQFF
TRBV27	.	TRBJ2-7	CASSLQGNYEQYF
TRBV7-2	.	TRBJ1-3	CASSLVPGVTGNTIYF
TRBV19	.	TRBJ1-3	CASSMFGNSGNTIYF
TRBV29-1	.	TRBJ2-7	CSVIQGYHEQYF
TRBV6-1	.	TRBJ2-7	CASSEGIYEQYF
TRBV2	.	TRBJ2-7	CASSNSYEQYF
TRBV28	TRBD2	TRBJ2-1	CASSQAAGRGYNEQFF
TRBV28	TRBD1	TRBJ1-1	CASSLFRGHTEAFF
TRBV5-1	.	TRBJ2-1	CASSLVESSYNEQFF
TRBV28	.	TRBJ1-1	CASSLALGAGNTEAFF
TRBV6-1	TRBD1	TRBJ2-3	CASSEPGQGVTDTQYF
TRBV29-1	.	TRBJ2-7	CSVAPSRGAPFYYEQYF
TRBV4-1	TRBD1	TRBJ1-1	CASSQTMGQGDTEAFF
TRBV7-9	TRBD2	TRBJ2-1	CASSLALADRQFF
TRBV30	TRBD1	TRBJ2-2	CAWSGGQGVAGELFF
TRBV19	TRBD2	TRBJ2-4	CATPGLAFRHIQYF
TRBV27	.	TRBJ1-1	CASSLGPSTEAFF
TRBV29-1	.	TRBJ2-7	CSVEPENSYEQYF
TRBV5-1	.	TRBJ1-1	CASSLDKGRVGAFF
TRBV27	.	TRBJ1-5	CASSLNRVSAQPQHF
TRBV13	TRBD1	TRBJ1-2	CASSPDRGRGYGYTF
TRBV29-1	TRBD2	TRBJ2-5	CSVKPGLAVQETQYF
TRBV4-1	.	TRBJ2-3	CASSQERSSTDTQYF
TRBV2	.	TRBJ2-2	CASSGGSFANTGELFF
TRBV15	TRBD1	TRBJ2-5	CATRRTGGAETQYF
TRBV5-6	TRBD2	TRBJ2-1	CASSLPSSGRGYNEQFF
TRBV6-5	.	TRBJ2-3	CASSYRGVQYF
TRBV4-2	.	TRBJ1-1	CASSHFMGEGFPAFF
TRBV29-1	.	TRBJ2-2	CSVVSAGSNTGELFF
TRBV7-6	.	TRBJ2-3	CASSLGGTCTDTQYF
TRBV7-6	TRBD1	TRBJ2-1	CASSLTGQGTYNEQFF
TRBV27	TRBD1	TRBJ1-4	CASSFSTGVPNATNEKLFF
TRBV5-1	TRBD1	TRBJ2-3	CASRRQGASTDTQYF